Listed below are T cell receptor beta chains from one sample, sequenced in a study of T cells in Graves' hyperthyroidism and ophthalmopathy. TCRdb used MiXCR to reprocess the multiplex PCR reads, holding one entry per CDR3 protein. The sample holds about 410,000 distinct CDR3 sequences, roughly 15% seen once. The material sequenced was blood. The receptors here all came from a man aged 18 to 30 with Graves' ophthalmopathy. Each CDR3 is given with its conserved first and last residue. A D gene is named only where the DNA matches it firmly. Part of the rows lack a size; the others show once, few, many or a class for expanded clones.

>TRBJ1-3|NA|TRBV2|many
TGTGCCAGCAGTGAAGCGTCGAGGAGCTCTGGAAACACCATATATTTT
CASSEASRSSGNTIYF
>TRBJ2-7|TRBD2|TRBV30|many
TGTGCCTGGAGTGTACGCGGGGGCGAGCAGTACTTC
CAWSVRGGEQYF
>TRBJ1-2|NA|TRBV14|few
TGTGCCAGCAGCCAAGACAGAACCTATGGCTACACCTTC
CASSQDRTYGYTF
>TRBJ2-3|NA|TRBV5-1|many
TGCGCCAGCAGCTTGATGTGGGGGCTTTCAGATACGCAGTATTTT
CASSLMWGLSDTQYF
>TRBJ1-4|NA|TRBV20-1|NA
TGCAGTGCTAGCATGGTCAACGAGAGGGAAAAACTGTTTTTT
CSASMVNEREKLFF
>TRBJ2-1|TRBD2|TRBV30|many
TGTGCCTGGAGTGTACCTAGCGGGAGGGCCTACAATGAGCAGTTCTTC
CAWSVPSGRAYNEQFF
>TRBJ2-7|TRBD2|TRBV3-1|many
TGTGCCAGCAGCCAGACTAGCGGGCCCTACGAGCAGTACTTC
CASSQTSGPYEQYF
>TRBJ2-7|NA|TRBV3-1|many
TGTGCCAGCAGCCAAGATTTAACAGGGAACGAGCAGTACTTC
CASSQDLTGNEQYF
>TRBJ2-1|NA|TRBV30|many
TGTGCCTGGAGTTTGGACAGTAACAATGAGCAGTTCTTC
CAWSLDSNNEQFF
>TRBJ2-7|NA|TRBV5-6|few
TGTGCCAGCAGCTTGGTGACTTCCGAGCAGTACTTC
CASSLVTSEQYF
>TRBJ2-7|NA|TRBV20-1|many
TGCAGTGCTAGTCGTCCCGGGGTGGTCCGGGAAGAGCAGTACTTC
CSASRPGVVREEQYF
>TRBJ2-7|NA|TRBV6-5|many
TGTGCCAGCAGTTACGCCACGGCGGGCGAGCAGTACTTC
CASSYATAGEQYF
>TRBJ2-3|NA|TRBV10-3|NA
TGTGCCATCTGGGACGTGTTTAAGAATACGCAGTATTTT
CAIWDVFKNTQYF
>TRBJ1-2|NA|TRBV12-3/TRBV12-4|many
TGTGCCAGCAGCAAACAGGGATTAGGTGGCTACACCTTC
CASSKQGLGGYTF
>TRBJ2-5|TRBD2|TRBV20-1|NA
TGCAGTGCTAGAGTAATCGGGACTAGCATAGAGACCCAGTGCTTC
CSARVIGTSIETQCF
>TRBJ2-5|NA|TRBV7-2|many
TGTGCCAGCAGCTTAGCAAAATTCGCGGCTGGGGGGACCCAGTACTTC
CASSLAKFAAGGTQYF
>TRBJ2-1|NA|TRBV7-3|many
TGTGCCAGCAGCTCAACAGGTGGTGCCTACAATGAGCAGTTCTTC
CASSSTGGAYNEQFF